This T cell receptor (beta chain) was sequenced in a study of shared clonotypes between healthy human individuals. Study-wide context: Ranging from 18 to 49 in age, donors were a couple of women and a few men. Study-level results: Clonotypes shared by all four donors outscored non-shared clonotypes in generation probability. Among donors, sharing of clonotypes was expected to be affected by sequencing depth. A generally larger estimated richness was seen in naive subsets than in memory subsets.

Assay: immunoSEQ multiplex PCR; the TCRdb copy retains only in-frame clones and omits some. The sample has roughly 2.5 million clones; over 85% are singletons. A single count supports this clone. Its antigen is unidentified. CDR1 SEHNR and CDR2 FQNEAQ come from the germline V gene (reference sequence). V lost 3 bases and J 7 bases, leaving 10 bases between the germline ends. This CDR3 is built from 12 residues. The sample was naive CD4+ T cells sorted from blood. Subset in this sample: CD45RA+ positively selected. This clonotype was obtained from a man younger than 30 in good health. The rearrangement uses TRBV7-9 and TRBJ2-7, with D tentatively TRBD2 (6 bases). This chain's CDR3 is CASSFGGLEQYF. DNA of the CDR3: TGTGCCAGCAGCTTCGGGGGTTTGGAGCAGTACTTC.